Sequencing of this T cell receptor beta chain was carried out in a study of blood T cell repertoires in COVID-19. Study information: There were acute and convalescent COVID-19 samples, and they came from the United States, Italy and Spain. The analysed material was cDNA or gDNA that came from T cells, B-cell-depleted T cells, or PBMCs.

V was clipped by 10 bases and J by 5 bases; unmatched bases: 5. The CDR3 is 12 amino acids. The germline gives CDR1 LNHDA, CDR2 SQIVND (reference sequence). As processed by the authors: How many nucleated cells were present was estimated from reference gene primer amplification. Only in-frame clones appear in the TCRdb table, and some are missing; sequencing was by immunoSEQ multiplex PCR. The V and J calls and clone size were taken over from that table, and D and trimming were inferred from the DNA. The sample includes roughly 130,000 clones, about 88% of them seen just once. This chain uses TRBV19 with TRBJ1-1, with TRBD1 matching over 9 bases. The clonotype comes from a man aged 45-65 years with active COVID-19. The sequenced material came from peripheral blood. The CDR3: CATRQGGTEAFF. The CDR3 coding sequence is TGTGCCACCCGACAGGGGGGGACTGAAGCTTTCTTT.